This T cell receptor (beta chain) is from a study of blood T cell repertoires in COVID-19. Study-level information: Acute-phase and convalescent COVID-19 samples originated in the United States, Italy and Spain.

In the original analysis: Amplifying reference gene primers gave estimates of nucleated cell counts. Some clones are missing from TCRdb's copy, which holds only in-frame ones; the method was immunoSEQ multiplex PCR. V and J calls and clone size follow that table, whereas D and trimming were derived from the DNA. The sample lists about 210,000 clones; around four fifths were seen once. This clone has a handful of counts. The V and J ends lost 2 bases and 4 bases respectively, with 12 bases between them. CDR1 is MNHEY, CDR2 SVGEGT, per germline. This CDR3 contains 15 residues. This sequence was found in a woman aged 35 to 49 with active or convalescent COVID-19. Sequencing was performed on peripheral blood. This chain uses TRBV6-2 or TRBV6-3 with TRBJ2-1; TRBD2 might be the D (6 bases). For the CDR3, the DNA is TGTGCCAGCAGTTACCGCGGGGCCTTATACAATGAGCAGTTCTTC. As protein: CASSYRGALYNEQFF.